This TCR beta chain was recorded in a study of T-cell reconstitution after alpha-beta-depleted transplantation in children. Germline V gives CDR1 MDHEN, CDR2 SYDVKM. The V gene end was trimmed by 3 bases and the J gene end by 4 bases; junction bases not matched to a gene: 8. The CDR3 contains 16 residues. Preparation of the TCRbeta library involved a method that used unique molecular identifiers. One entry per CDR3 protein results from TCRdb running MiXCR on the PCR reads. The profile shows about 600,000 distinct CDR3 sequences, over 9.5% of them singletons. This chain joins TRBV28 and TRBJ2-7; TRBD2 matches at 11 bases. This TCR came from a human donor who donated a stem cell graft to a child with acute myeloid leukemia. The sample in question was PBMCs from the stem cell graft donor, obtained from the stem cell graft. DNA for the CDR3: TGTGCCAGCAGTTTCCCGACGGGACTAGCGGATTACGAGCAGTACTTC. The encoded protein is CASSFPTGLADYEQYF.